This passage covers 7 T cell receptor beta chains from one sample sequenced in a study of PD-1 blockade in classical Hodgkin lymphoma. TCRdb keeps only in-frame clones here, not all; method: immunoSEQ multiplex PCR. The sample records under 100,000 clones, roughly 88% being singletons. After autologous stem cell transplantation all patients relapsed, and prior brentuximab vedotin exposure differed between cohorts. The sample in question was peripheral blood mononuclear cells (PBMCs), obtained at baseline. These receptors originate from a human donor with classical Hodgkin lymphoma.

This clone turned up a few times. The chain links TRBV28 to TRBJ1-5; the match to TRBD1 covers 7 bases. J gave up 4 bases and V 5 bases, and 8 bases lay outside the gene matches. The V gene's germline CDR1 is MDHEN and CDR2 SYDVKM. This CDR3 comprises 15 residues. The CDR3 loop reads CASSEYRGGNQPQHF. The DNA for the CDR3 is TGTGCCAGCAGTGAATACAGGGGAGGGAATCAGCCCCAGCATTTT.

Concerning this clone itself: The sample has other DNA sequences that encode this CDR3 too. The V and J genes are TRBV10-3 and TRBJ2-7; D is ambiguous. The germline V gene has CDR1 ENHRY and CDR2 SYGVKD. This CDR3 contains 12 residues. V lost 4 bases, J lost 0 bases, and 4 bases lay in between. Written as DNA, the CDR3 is TGTGCCATCAGTGCATCCTCCTACGAGCAGTACTTC. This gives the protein CAISASSYEQYF.

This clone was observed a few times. CDR3 protein: CASSPVPGAEAFF. In nucleotides, the CDR3 is TGTGCCAGCAGCCCCGTCCCAGGCGCTGAAGCTTTCTTT. The genes are TRBV6-1 and TRBJ1-1; D remains unclear. The V and J ends lost 6 bases and 6 bases respectively, with 14 bases between them. This CDR3 is 13 amino acids long. Germline V lookup: CDR1 MNHNS, CDR2 SASEGT.

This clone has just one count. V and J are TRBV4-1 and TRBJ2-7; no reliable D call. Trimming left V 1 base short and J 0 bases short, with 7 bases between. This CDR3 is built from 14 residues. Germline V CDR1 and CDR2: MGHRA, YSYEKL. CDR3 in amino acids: CASSQVENSYEQYF. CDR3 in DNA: TGCGCCAGCAGCCAAGTGGAAAACTCCTACGAGCAGTACTTC.

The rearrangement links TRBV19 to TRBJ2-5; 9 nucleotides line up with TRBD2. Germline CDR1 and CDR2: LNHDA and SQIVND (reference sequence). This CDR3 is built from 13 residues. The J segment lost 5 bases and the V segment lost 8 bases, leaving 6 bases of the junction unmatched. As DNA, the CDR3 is TGTGCCAGTCACCTAGCGGGGCGGGAGACCCAGTACTTC. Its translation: CASHLAGRETQYF.

The CDR3 reads CASSVAPTDTQYF. CDR3 DNA: TGTGCCAGCAGCGTGGCTCCCACAGATACGCAGTATTTT. V usage is TRBV9 and J usage is TRBJ2-3; no reliable D call. CDR3 size: 13 residues. Trimming shortened V by 2 bases and J by 2 bases, and 6 bases separated the two germline ends. Looked up from germline, CDR1 is SGDLS and CDR2 is YYNGEE.

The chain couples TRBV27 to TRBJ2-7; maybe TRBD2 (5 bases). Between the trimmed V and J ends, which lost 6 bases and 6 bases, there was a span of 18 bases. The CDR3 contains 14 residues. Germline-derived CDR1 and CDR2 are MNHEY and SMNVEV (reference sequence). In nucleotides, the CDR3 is TGTGCCAGCAGCCCGCAAGGGAGTCCCCCCGAGCAGTACTTC. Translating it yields CASSPQGSPPEQYF.